The 11 T cell receptor beta chains in this list originate from one sample, sequenced in a study of T cells in Graves' hyperthyroidism and ophthalmopathy. Regions amplified from RNA transcripts were the TCR beta CDR3 regions. Primed by the HTBI set, a first-round RT-PCR was run on the TCR CDR3. TCRdb analysed the multiplex PCR reads with MiXCR anew, one entry per CDR3 protein. The data show 650,000 to 800,000 distinct CDR3 sequences, with 45% seen just once and more than 7% held by the top ten. Specimen: peripheral blood or thyroid tissue (not recorded which). Every receptor here comes from an adult man with Graves' disease, either hyperthyroidism or ophthalmopathy (not recorded which).

The rearrangement uses TRBV7-8 and TRBJ2-5; maybe TRBD2 (6 bases). V dropped 5 bases and J dropped 7 bases, with 11 bases sitting between them. In germline, CDR1 is SGHVS, CDR2 FQNEAQ. This CDR3 has 12 residues. The CDR3 region has the DNA TGTGCCAGCAGCACCTTAGCGGTGACCCAGTACTTC. Translating it yields CASSTLAVTQYF.

This clonotype was found a few times. V is TRBV2 and J is TRBJ2-7; 8 nucleotides agree with TRBD1. The CDR3 sequence is 15 residues long. The V gene's germline CDR1 is SNHLY and CDR2 FYNNEI. V lost 3 bases and J lost 2; bases outside the gene matches: 6. The CDR3 DNA is TGTGCCAGCAGTGAGGGCAGGGGGCGCCCCTACGAGCAGTACTTC. Its protein is CASSEGRGRPYEQYF.

This clonotype was recorded many times. The chain combines TRBV7-2 with TRBJ2-7; D might be TRBD1 (6 bases). Trimming shortened V by 5 bases and J by 1 base, and 12 bases separated the two germline ends. Germline CDR1 reads SGHTA; CDR2 reads FQGNSA. The CDR3 is 14 residues long. The CDR3: CASSTQTGSYEQYF. As DNA, the CDR3 is TGTGCCAGCAGCACACAGACAGGTTCCTACGAGCAGTACTTC.

The chain carries TRBV24-1 and TRBJ1-2; D call uncertain. The CDR3 has 16 residues. V dropped 3 bases and J dropped 0 bases, with 13 bases sitting between them. Germline V gene sequence: CDR1 KGHDR, CDR2 SFDVKD. CDR3 sequence: CATSDPGSPTNYGYTF. The CDR3 DNA is TGTGCCACCAGTGATCCCGGGTCCCCGACTAACTATGGCTACACCTTC.

This chain uses TRBV6-5 with TRBJ1-5; weak D call: TRBD1 (6 bases). There are 13 residues in the CDR3. Germline CDR1 MNHEY, CDR2 SVGAGI. V gave up 6 bases and J gave up 4 bases, with 10 bases separating them. The CDR3 bases are TGTGCCAGCAGGTACAGGGAAAATCAGCCCCAGCATTTT. This codes for CASRYRENQPQHF.

This chain joins TRBV10-3 and TRBJ2-5, with D maybe TRBD1 (6 bases). CDR1 is ENHRY, CDR2 SYGVKD, per germline. The CDR3 is made up of 15 amino acids. Trimming removed 3 bases from V and 5 bases from J, with 16 bases in between. The CDR3 DNA reads TGTGCCATCAGTGACTTGGGGGCAGGGCAGGAGACCCAGTACTTC. The encoded protein is CAISDLGAGQETQYF.

This clonotype was counted ten times or more. The chain joins TRBV24-1 to TRBJ1-6; 7 bases align to TRBD1. V dropped 5 bases and J dropped 7; count of bases not matched to a gene: 1. Germline loops: CDR1 KGHDR, CDR2 SFDVKD. CDR3 length: 13 residues. The CDR3 reads CATSGTGNSPLHF. The CDR3 nucleotides read TGTGCCACCAGTGGGACAGGAAATTCACCCCTCCACTTT.

Many counts were recorded for this clonotype. This chain links TRBV29-1 with TRBJ2-7, with D hard to call. The CDR3 extends over 13 amino acids. Between the trimmed V and J ends, which lost 0 bases and 1 base, there was a span of 7 bases. The V gene's germline CDR1 is SQVTM and CDR2 ANQGSEA. The CDR3 region is CSVEDLSSYEQYF. The DNA of the CDR3 is TGCAGCGTTGAAGACTTGTCTTCCTACGAGCAGTACTTC.

The chain is built from TRBV7-9 and TRBJ2-7; D is undetermined. Looked up from germline, CDR1 is SEHNR and CDR2 is FQNEAQ (reference sequence). V was pared by 8 bases and J by 0 bases, with 17 bases between. The CDR3 sequence is 15 residues long. CDR3 protein: CASSPIGSNSYEQYF. The CDR3 DNA sequence: TGTGCCAGCTCACCTATTGGCAGTAACTCCTACGAGCAGTACTTC.

This clonotype has only a few counts. The V call is TRBV20-1, the J call TRBJ1-4, with TRBD1 identical over 8 bases. This CDR3 comprises 15 residues. Germline lookup yields CDR1 DFQATT and CDR2 SNEGSKA (reference sequence). Trimming removed 7 bases from V and 7 bases from J; junction bases left unmatched: 14. The CDR3 sequence: CSVPPARGRGEKLFF. For the CDR3, the DNA is TGCAGTGTCCCCCCGGCCAGGGGGCGAGGTGAAAAACTGTTTTTT.

The sample holds many counts of this clonotype. The rearrangement links TRBV7-9 to TRBJ2-7; possible D gene TRBD1, 6 bases. Germline CDR1 and CDR2: SEHNR and FQNEAQ (reference sequence). Between the trimmed V and J ends, which lost 3 bases and 2 bases, there was a span of 8 bases. The CDR3 is 13 amino acids. The CDR3 region has the DNA TGTGCCAGCAGCTTGGACAGTACCTACGAGCAGTACTTC. Amino acid sequence: CASSLDSTYEQYF.